These 20 T cell receptor beta chains were sequenced from one sample in a study of neurological immune-mediated disorders (dated by TCRdb to between 2018 and 2020). Libraries came from 5' RACE. This sample was sequenced with an Illumina HiSeq 2500. TCRdb ran its own pipeline on the public reads, namely fastp trimming at Q25 and MiXCR clone calling, and kept in-frame beta chains. Each CDR3 protein gets just one entry, which takes the most common genes and DNA from the rows behind it. Recorded for this sample are under 45,000 distinct CDR3 sequences; about 14% of them occurred a single time. Approximately 3.6% of the sample lies in the top ten. The sample comprised CD4+ T cells from blood. Receptors originate from a woman aged 60 to 75 with HTLV-1-associated myelopathy (HAM/TSP).

This clonotype was recorded many times. The chain has TRBV10-3 and TRBJ2-2; D is uncertain. Germline V CDR1 and CDR2: ENHRY, SYGVKD. V lost 2 bases and J lost 0, with 1 base in between. The CDR3 has 13 residues. DNA of the CDR3: TGTGCCATCAGTGAGACGAACACCGGGGAGCTGTTTTTT. This sequence encodes CAISETNTGELFF.

There are many counts of this clonotype. For the CDR3, the DNA is TGTGCCAGCAGCTTAATCGCGGGGTCCTACGAGCAGTACTTC. Protein sequence: CASSLIAGSYEQYF. This chain links TRBV7-2 with TRBJ2-7, with D maybe TRBD2 (6 bases). V lost 2 bases to trimming and J lost 1 base, with 9 bases between them. Germline CDR1 is SGHTA and CDR2 is FQGNSA. The CDR3 runs 14 residues.

This clonotype was counted at least ten times. The chain joins TRBV15 to TRBJ2-2; no reliable D call. CDR1 is LNHNV, CDR2 YYDKDF, per germline (reference sequence). Trimming pared 0 bases from V and 4 bases from J, leaving 6 bases between. CDR3 length equals 14 residues. CDR3: CATSRDPGTGELFF. The CDR3 nucleotides read TGTGCCACCAGCAGAGACCCGGGCACCGGGGAGCTGTTTTTT.

There are many counts of this clonotype. The chain recombines TRBV10-3 with TRBJ2-3, with 7 bases lining up with TRBD1. The junction had 3 bases not matched to a gene; V was cut back by 1 base and J by 5 bases. Germline V gives CDR1 ENHRY, CDR2 SYGVKD. The CDR3 contains 14 residues. The CDR3 DNA is TGTGCCATCAGTGAGTGGGACAGAGGAGATACGCAGTATTTT. Protein product: CAISEWDRGDTQYF.

This chain uses TRBV30 with TRBJ1-1, with D tentatively TRBD1 (5 bases). The V end was cut by 8 bases, the J end by 0 bases, with 16 bases between. Germline CDR1 reads GTSNPN; CDR2 reads SVGIG (reference sequence). The CDR3 covers 14 residues. The CDR3 region is CARTEGTVNTEAFF. The CDR3 DNA follows: TGTGCCAGGACGGAGGGGACGGTGAACACTGAAGCTTTCTTT.

V gene TRBV4-1 combines with J gene TRBJ2-7, with D tentatively TRBD1 or TRBD2 (7 bases each). This CDR3 has 15 residues. Trimming removed 3 bases from V and 3 bases from J, with 15 bases in between. Germline CDR1 reads MGHRA; CDR2 reads YSYEKL. The CDR3 loop reads CASSHRQGGDYEQYF. The CDR3, as DNA: TGCGCCAGCAGCCACCGACAGGGAGGGGACTACGAGCAGTACTTC.

This clonotype has only a few counts. The rearrangement joins TRBV27 to TRBJ1-1; D ambiguous. Trimming cost V 8 bases and J 1 base, with 11 bases left between them. Germline values: CDR1 MNHEY, CDR2 SMNVEV (reference sequence). This CDR3 has 13 residues. The CDR3, as DNA: TGTGCCAGCTCCATGGAGGGGAACACTGAAGCTTTCTTT. This gives the protein CASSMEGNTEAFF.

In its sample, this clonotype was seen many times. V usage is TRBV20-1 and J usage is TRBJ2-3, with TRBD2 identical over 8 bases. The CDR3 is 15 amino acids. The ends lost 6 bases at V and 1 base at J; junction bases unmatched: 9. Germline values: CDR1 DFQATT, CDR2 SNEGSKA (reference sequence). The CDR3 sequence: CSARGLRGGTDTQYF. The DNA for the CDR3 is TGCAGTGCCAGGGGTCTGCGGGGGGGCACAGATACGCAGTATTTT.

This clonotype was seen many times. The chain links TRBV5-1 to TRBJ2-3; TRBD2 aligns across 12 bases. The CDR3 is 19 residues long. Germline-derived CDR1 and CDR2 are SGHRS and YFSETQ. Trimming cost V 1 base and J 2 bases; bases outside gene matches: 11. The CDR3 region is CASSLRLAGGPGNTDTQYF. Written as DNA, the CDR3 is TGCGCCAGCAGCTTGCGGCTAGCGGGGGGGCCTGGTAACACAGATACGCAGTATTTT.

The genes are TRBV20-1 and TRBJ2-1; D ambiguous. V gave up 1 base and J gave up 10 bases, with 14 bases separating them. This CDR3 is built from 13 residues. Germline CDR1 and CDR2: DFQATT and SNEGSKA (reference sequence). CDR3 coding DNA: TGCAGTGCTAGAGCGCCTTACCTTCGGGAGCAGTTCTTC. It is translated as CSARAPYLREQFF.

This clonotype was detected only a few times. V is TRBV4-1 and J is TRBJ1-6, with a weak D call TRBD1 (6 bases). CDR3 length: 15 amino acids. Deletions cut 0 bases from V and 7 bases from J, with 10 bases between. From germline, CDR1 is MGHRA and CDR2 YSYEKL. The CDR3 DNA sequence: TGCGCCAGCAGCCAAGATCCGACAGGAAATTCACCCCTCCACTTT. Amino acid sequence: CASSQDPTGNSPLHF.

This clonotype was detected ten times or more. The chain carries TRBV28 and TRBJ1-5; D remains ambiguous. V was clipped by 4 bases and J by 16 bases, with 14 bases between them. The CDR3 spans 11 residues. The V gene's germline CDR1 is MDHEN and CDR2 SYDVKM. CDR3 nucleotides: TGTGCCAGCAGTTCAATCCGGTCCTCACATTTT. Encoded protein: CASSSIRSSHF.

This clonotype is termed medium-sized. The chain couples TRBV5-1 to TRBJ1-1, with D maybe TRBD1 (6 bases). CDR1 and CDR2 from the germline V gene are SGHRS and YFSETQ. The CDR3 covers 14 residues. Trimming removed 6 bases at V and 5 bases at J, with 17 bases between. CDR3 sequence reads: CASKVTGGWTEAFF. Here the CDR3 DNA reads TGCGCCAGCAAGGTAACCGGGGGCTGGACTGAAGCTTTCTTT.

This clonotype is categorized as medium-sized. CDR3 sequence: CSARLAGITDTQYF. The CDR3, as DNA: TGCAGTGCTCGACTAGCGGGGATTACAGATACGCAGTATTTT. This rearrangement joins TRBV20-1 to TRBJ2-3, with 11 bases lining up with TRBD2. The J segment lost 3 bases and the V segment lost 5 bases, leaving 4 bases of the junction unmatched. This CDR3 has 14 residues. Germline lookup yields CDR1 DFQATT and CDR2 SNEGSKA (reference sequence).

This clonotype was counted many times. The CDR3 here is CASSLARIAILEQYF. The CDR3 region has the DNA TGTGCCAGCAGTTTAGCGAGGATAGCGATACTCGAGCAGTACTTC. The rearrangement joins TRBV12-3 or TRBV12-4 to TRBJ2-7, with a weak D call TRBD2 (5 bases). Trimming removed 0 bases from V and 6 bases from J, with 15 bases in between. The CDR3 extends over 15 amino acids.

This clonotype was picked up many times. The chain carries TRBV20-1 and TRBJ1-4; D is uncertain. The CDR3 runs to 13 residues. Trimming removed 0 bases from V and 8 bases from J, with 10 bases in between. Germline V gene lookup returns CDR1 DFQATT and CDR2 SNEGSKA (reference sequence). The CDR3 nucleotides are TGCAGTGCTAGAGATCTCACTGGGGAAAAACTGTTTTTT. This codes for CSARDLTGEKLFF.

Many counts were recorded for this clonotype. V gene TRBV20-1 combines with J gene TRBJ2-2; D gene ambiguous. CDR3 length: 13 residues. Germline V lookup: CDR1 DFQATT, CDR2 SNEGSKA (reference sequence). The V end lost 2 bases, the J end lost 4 bases, and 8 bases lay between the germline ends. The CDR3: CSARFLSTGELFF. The CDR3 DNA reads TGCAGTGCTAGATTCCTGAGCACCGGGGAGCTGTTTTTT.

In this sample, this clonotype turned up many times. The chain joins TRBV19 to TRBJ1-6; weak D call: TRBD1 (5 bases). The CDR3 consists of 16 residues. The germline V and J ends were trimmed by 4 bases and 9 bases, with 19 bases remaining between them. CDR1 is LNHDA, CDR2 SQIVND, per germline (reference sequence). For the CDR3, the DNA is TGTGCCAGTAGTAGCGGAAGAGTCCAAAGGGGTTCACCCCTCCACTTT. Translating gives CASSSGRVQRGSPLHF.

Note on this clonotype: Germline and junction disagree at one end, which may indicate a read error. The V call is TRBV7-8, the J call TRBJ2-3, with a possible D match to TRBD1 (6 bases). Germline V lookup: CDR1 SGHVS, CDR2 FQNEAQ. The length of the CDR3 is 17 residues. The CDR3 DNA reads as TGTGCCAGAAGCTTAGTGAACAGGGTACGAAGCACAGATACGCAGTATTTT. The encoded protein is CARSLVNRVRSTDTQYF.

The sample holds many counts of this clonotype. The rearrangement links TRBV5-1 to TRBJ1-6; 7 nucleotides agree with TRBD1. The trim removed 3 bases at V and 7 bases at J, leaving 4 bases unmatched. The CDR3 loop spans 14 amino acids. The germline CDR1 and CDR2 sequences are SGHRS and YFSETQ. Here the CDR3 reads CASSWGQSNSPLHF. The CDR3 DNA reads TGCGCCAGCAGCTGGGGACAGTCCAATTCACCCCTCCACTTT.